One TCR beta chain is described in this entry. A junction boundary mismatches the germline segment, possibly from a read error. This entry comes from a study of CD8 T cells in Susac syndrome. 0.5 to 1 ug RNA was reverse transcribed with random hexamers. TCRdb re-called the immunoSEQ multiplex PCR reads with MiXCR, one entry per CDR3 protein. The sample carries almost 450,000 distinct CDR3 sequences, approximately 85% recorded once. CDR1 and CDR2 (germline): MNHEY, SVGAGI. CDR3 length equals 16 residues. The chain combines TRBV6-5 with TRBJ1-5; 9 bases align to TRBD1. The material sequenced was CD8+ T cells from PBMCs. This receptor was obtained from a human donor with multiple sclerosis. In DNA, the CDR3 is TGTGCCAGCAGTCACTCCCCGGGACAGGGCGCTTTGCCCCAGCATTTT. This translates into CASSHSPGQGALPQHF.